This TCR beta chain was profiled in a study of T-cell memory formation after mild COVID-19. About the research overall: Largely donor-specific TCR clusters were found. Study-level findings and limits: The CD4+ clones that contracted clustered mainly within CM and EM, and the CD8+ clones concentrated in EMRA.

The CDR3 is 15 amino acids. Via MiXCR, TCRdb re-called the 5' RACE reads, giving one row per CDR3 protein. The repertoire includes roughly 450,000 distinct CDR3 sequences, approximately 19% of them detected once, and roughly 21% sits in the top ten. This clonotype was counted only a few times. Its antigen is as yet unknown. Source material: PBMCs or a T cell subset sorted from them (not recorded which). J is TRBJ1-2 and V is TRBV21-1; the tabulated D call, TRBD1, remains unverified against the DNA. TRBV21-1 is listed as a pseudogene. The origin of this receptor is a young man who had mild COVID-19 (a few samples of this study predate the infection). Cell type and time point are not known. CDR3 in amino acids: CASSKEGDRVIRYTF. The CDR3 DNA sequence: TGTGCCAGCAGCAAAGAGGGGGACAGGGTTATTCGCTACACCTTC.